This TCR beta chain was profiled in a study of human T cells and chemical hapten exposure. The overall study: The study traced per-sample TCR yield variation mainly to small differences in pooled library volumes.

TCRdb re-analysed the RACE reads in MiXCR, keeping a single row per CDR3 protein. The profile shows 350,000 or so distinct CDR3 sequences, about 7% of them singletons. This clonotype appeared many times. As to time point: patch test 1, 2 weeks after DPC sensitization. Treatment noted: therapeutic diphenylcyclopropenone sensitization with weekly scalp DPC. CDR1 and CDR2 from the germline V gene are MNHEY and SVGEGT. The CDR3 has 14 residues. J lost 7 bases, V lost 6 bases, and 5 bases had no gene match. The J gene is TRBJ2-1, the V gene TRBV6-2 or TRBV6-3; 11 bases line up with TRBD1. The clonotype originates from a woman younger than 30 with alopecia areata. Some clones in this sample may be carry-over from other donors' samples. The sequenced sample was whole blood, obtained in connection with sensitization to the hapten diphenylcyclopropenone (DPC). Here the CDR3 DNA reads TGTGCCAGCAGGCGGGGACAGGGGGGAAATGAGCAGTTCTTC. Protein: CASRRGQGGNEQFF.